These T cell receptor beta chains were read from a single sample in a study of blood T cell repertoires in COVID-19. Profiled with immunoSEQ multiplex PCR; TCRdb holds only in-frame clones, not every one. Of over 200,000 clones listed, around 88% are singletons. Sequenced sample: peripheral blood. The source is a man older than 75 with acute or convalescent COVID-19. Each CDR3 is given with its conserved first and last residue. D genes are given only for firm matches. The size field is filled for only some rows; it gives once, few, many or a size class.

clone_size,v_call,d_call,j_call,cdr3_aa,cdr3_nt
-,TRBV27,-,TRBJ1-2,CASSARGGGYTF,TGTGCCAGCAGTGCCAGGGGTGGTGGCTACACCTTC
-,TRBV30,-,TRBJ1-1,CAWRPRGMNTEAFF,TGTGCCTGGAGACCCAGAGGAATGAACACTGAAGCTTTCTTT
-,TRBV2,TRBD1,TRBJ1-4,CASSAGTDEKLFF,TGTGCCAGCAGTGCGGGGACAGATGAAAAACTGTTTTTT
-,TRBV28,TRBD2,TRBJ2-7,CASSLTAGDYEQYF,TGTGCCAGCAGTTTAACAGCGGGGGACTACGAGCAGTACTTC
-,TRBV29-1,-,TRBJ2-4,CSVELAKNIQYF,TGCAGCGTAGAGTTAGCCAAAAACATTCAGTACTTC
-,TRBV27,-,TRBJ2-3,CADWTRDTQYF,TGTGCGGACTGGACGAGAGATACGCAGTATTTT
-,TRBV30,TRBD1,TRBJ1-2,CAWSRTGGADYGYTF,TGTGCCTGGAGTAGGACAGGAGGGGCTGACTATGGCTACACCTTC
-,TRBV3-1/TRBV3-2,-,TRBJ2-1,CASSPDQYSEQFF,TGTGCCAGCAGCCCAGATCAATACAGTGAGCAGTTCTTC
-,TRBV10-3,-,TRBJ1-2,CAISEAGTRGGYTF,TGTGCCATCAGTGAGGCAGGGACCAGGGGTGGCTACACCTTC
-,TRBV9,-,TRBJ2-2,CASSVGLSSGELFF,TGTGCCAGCAGCGTTGGACTTTCCAGCGGGGAGCTGTTTTTT
-,TRBV3-1/TRBV3-2,-,TRBJ2-3,CASSQDQGGSTDTQYF,TGTGCCAGCAGCCAAGATCAAGGCGGAAGCACAGATACGCAGTATTTT
-,TRBV18,-,TRBJ2-5,CASSSGFQETQYF,TGTGCCAGCTCATCCGGGTTCCAAGAGACCCAGTACTTC
once,TRBV3-1/TRBV3-2,TRBD1,TRBJ1-2,CASSPAGTGARGGYTF,TGTGCCAGCAGCCCAGCCGGGACAGGTGCTAGAGGGGGCTACACCTTC
-,TRBV9,-,TRBJ2-7,CASSPLGGAGYEQYF,TGTGCCAGCAGCCCATTAGGCGGGGCCGGCTACGAGCAGTACTTC
-,TRBV28,-,TRBJ2-6,CASSFQATGANVLTF,TGTGCCAGCAGTTTCCAGGCCACTGGGGCCAACGTCCTGACTTTC
-,TRBV3-1/TRBV3-2,TRBD1,TRBJ1-4,CASSRGTGVGEKLFF,TGTGCCAGCAGCAGGGGGACAGGGGTGGGTGAAAAACTGTTTTTT
-,TRBV6-5,-,TRBJ1-4,CASSPPGRGNEKLFF,TGTGCCAGCAGTCCACCGGGACGGGGGAATGAAAAACTGTTTTTT
-,TRBV5-1,-,TRBJ2-3,CASSLATDTQYF,TGCGCCAGCAGCTTGGCAACAGATACGCAGTATTTT
-,TRBV7-2,TRBD2,TRBJ2-1,CASSSSSGGYNEQFF,TGTGCCAGCAGCTCGTCTAGCGGGGGGTACAATGAGCAGTTCTTC
few,TRBV29-1,TRBD1,TRBJ2-1,CSVEKDRGNEQFF,TGCAGCGTTGAAAAGGACAGGGGCAATGAGCAGTTCTTC
-,TRBV3-1/TRBV3-2,TRBD2,TRBJ2-3,CASSQGLAGQSRGTQYF,TGTGCCAGCAGCCAAGGACTAGCGGGTCAATCCCGGGGTACGCAGTATTTT
-,TRBV27,-,TRBJ2-7,CASNRGQPTGEQYF,TGTGCCAGCAACCGGGGACAACCCACCGGCGAGCAGTACTTC
-,TRBV21-1,-,TRBJ2-7,CASSKESNGRARYEQYF,TGTGCCAGCAGCAAAGAGTCGAACGGGAGGGCCCGATACGAGCAGTACTTC
-,TRBV5-1,TRBD1,TRBJ2-3,CASSLDRGDTQYF,TGCGCCAGCAGCTTGGACAGGGGTGATACGCAGTATTTT
once,TRBV5-1,-,TRBJ2-7,CASSLAGMDEQYF,TGCGCCAGCAGCTTGGCGGGGATGGACGAGCAGTACTTC
-,TRBV2,TRBD1,TRBJ2-5,CANRRTGQYQETQYF,TGTGCCAACCGAAGGACGGGACAGTACCAAGAGACCCAGTACTTC